This TCR beta chain was identified during a study of glioma-infiltrating T cells after dendritic cell vaccination. Time point defined: after dendritic cell vaccination, including at tumor progression/relapse. Selection required adequate fresh-frozen tumor tissue plus more than two years' survival data. The V segment lost 5 bases and the J segment 3 bases; nucleotides outside the gene matches: 6. CDR1 is MNHEY, CDR2 SMNVEV, per germline (reference sequence). This CDR3 has 15 residues. Profiled with immunoSEQ multiplex PCR; TCRdb holds only in-frame clones, not every one. Here the sample spans tens of thousands of clones, roughly four fifths being singletons.

The source material was blood, sampled after dendritic cell vaccination. The V and J genes are TRBV27 and TRBJ1-4; 7 bases are shared with TRBD1. The source is a human donor with glioblastoma. DNA for the CDR3: TGTGCCAGCAGTACTAGGGGGCTGGCTAATGAAAAACTGTTTTTT. It translates to CASSTRGLANEKLFF. Filled out from reference TRBV27 and TRBJ1-4, the complete variable domain reads EAQVTQNPRYLITVTGKKLTVTCSQNMNHEYMSWYRQDPGLGLRQIYYSMNVEVTDKGDVPEGYKVSRKEKRNFPLILESPSPNQTSLYFCASSTRGLANEKLFFGSGTQLSVL.